A selection of T cell receptor beta chains follows, all from one sample in a study of T cell responses to AZD1222 COVID-19 vaccine. Using immunoSEQ multiplex PCR, the repertoire was profiled, and TCRdb retains in-frame clones only, with some absent. This sample has 200,000 to 250,000 clones, with approximately 94% found just once. Sequencing was performed on peripheral blood, taken on day 0 of MenACWY control vaccination. The receptor set was obtained from an adult in good health. The CDR3 runs from the conserved cysteine through the conserved F or W. D genes are given only for firm matches. The listing skips clone size in some rows; elsewhere it reads once, few, many or a size class.

d_gene: TRBD1
j_gene: TRBJ1-2
len: 14
v_gene: TRBV15
abundance: -
CDR3nt: TGTGCCACCAGCAGGGACAGGGGTGCCTATGGCTACACCTTC
CDR3aa: CATSRDRGAYGYTF

d_gene: TRBD1
j_gene: TRBJ1-5
len: 15
v_gene: TRBV15
abundance: -
CDR3nt: TGTGCCACCAGCAGAGATCCAGGGGGAGGTCAGCCCCAGCATTTT
CDR3aa: CATSRDPGGGQPQHF

d_gene: -
j_gene: TRBJ1-1
len: 15
v_gene: TRBV3-1/TRBV3-2
abundance: -
CDR3nt: TGTGCCAGCAGCCCACCGGGGTATAGGAACACTGAAGCTTTCTTT
CDR3aa: CASSPPGYRNTEAFF

d_gene: -
j_gene: TRBJ1-1
len: 12
v_gene: TRBV5-5
abundance: -
CDR3nt: TGTGCCAGCAGTCCGACAGACACTGAAGCTTTCTTT
CDR3aa: CASSPTDTEAFF

d_gene: TRBD1
j_gene: TRBJ2-2
len: 15
v_gene: TRBV9
abundance: -
CDR3nt: TGTGCCAGCAGCATGGGACAGGCGAACACCGGGGAGCTGTTTTTT
CDR3aa: CASSMGQANTGELFF

d_gene: -
j_gene: TRBJ1-6
len: 13
v_gene: TRBV7-9
abundance: -
CDR3nt: TGTGCCAGCAGCTTAGTATCTAATTCACCCCTCCACTTT
CDR3aa: CASSLVSNSPLHF

d_gene: -
j_gene: TRBJ2-7
len: 11
v_gene: TRBV27
abundance: -
CDR3nt: TGTGCCAGCAGTTCCTCCTACGAGCAGTACTTC
CDR3aa: CASSSSYEQYF

d_gene: -
j_gene: TRBJ1-4
len: 12
v_gene: TRBV7-2
abundance: -
CDR3nt: TGTGCCAGCAGCTTTCCTAATGAAAAACTGTTTTTT
CDR3aa: CASSFPNEKLFF

d_gene: -
j_gene: TRBJ1-2
len: 13
v_gene: TRBV29-1
abundance: -
CDR3nt: TGCAGCGTTGGAACCGGGACGGAATATGGCTACACCTTC
CDR3aa: CSVGTGTEYGYTF

d_gene: -
j_gene: TRBJ2-3
len: 13
v_gene: TRBV7-3
abundance: -
CDR3nt: TGTGCCAGCAGCCGAGGGCCTACAGATACGCAGTATTTT
CDR3aa: CASSRGPTDTQYF

d_gene: -
j_gene: TRBJ2-3
len: 15
v_gene: TRBV5-1
abundance: -
CDR3nt: TGCGCCAGCTCCTCGGACCCGGGAGGCACAGATACGCAGTATTTT
CDR3aa: CASSSDPGGTDTQYF

d_gene: TRBD1
j_gene: TRBJ2-7
len: 13
v_gene: TRBV6-5
abundance: -
CDR3nt: TGTGCCAGCAGTTCCACAGGGGCAAGGTGGCAGTACTTC
CDR3aa: CASSSTGARWQYF

d_gene: -
j_gene: TRBJ2-1
len: 16
v_gene: TRBV14
abundance: once
CDR3nt: TGTGCCAGCAGCCAAGTAGGGGGGGGACCCTACAATGAGCAGTTCTTC
CDR3aa: CASSQVGGGPYNEQFF

d_gene: -
j_gene: TRBJ1-6
len: 13
v_gene: TRBV10-3
abundance: -
CDR3nt: TGTGCCATCAGTGGGGACACCAATTCACCCCTCCACTTT
CDR3aa: CAISGDTNSPLHF

d_gene: TRBD1
j_gene: TRBJ1-3
len: 14
v_gene: TRBV6-5
abundance: -
CDR3nt: TGTGCCAGCAGCACCGGGACAGCTGGAAACACCATATATTTT
CDR3aa: CASSTGTAGNTIYF

d_gene: -
j_gene: TRBJ1-1
len: 15
v_gene: TRBV19
abundance: -
CDR3nt: TGTGCCAGTAGTAGCCCCGGGACGCGGCTTTTGGCTTCTTTCTTT
CDR3aa: CASSSPGTRLLASFF

d_gene: -
j_gene: TRBJ1-4
len: 12
v_gene: TRBV28
abundance: -
CDR3nt: -
CDR3aa: CASSLGTGKLFF

d_gene: -
j_gene: TRBJ2-5
len: 13
v_gene: TRBV5-1
abundance: -
CDR3nt: TGCGCCAGCAGCTTGGTCGTGGCGGAGACCCAGTACTTC
CDR3aa: CASSLVVAETQYF

d_gene: -
j_gene: TRBJ1-3
len: 15
v_gene: TRBV29-1
abundance: -
CDR3nt: TGCAGCGTTGCTGGGAAAGGGGGCTCTGGAAACACCATATATTTT
CDR3aa: CSVAGKGGSGNTIYF

d_gene: TRBD1
j_gene: TRBJ2-2
len: 14
v_gene: TRBV29-1
abundance: -
CDR3nt: TGCAGCGCTACCGGGACAGCGCAGTCCGGGGAGCTGTTTTTT
CDR3aa: CSATGTAQSGELFF

d_gene: -
j_gene: TRBJ2-2
len: 16
v_gene: TRBV19
abundance: -
CDR3nt: TGTGCCAGTTCAAAGAAGCCGGGGGCGAACACCGGGGAGCTGTTTTTT
CDR3aa: CASSKKPGANTGELFF

d_gene: TRBD1
j_gene: TRBJ1-2
len: 16
v_gene: TRBV19
abundance: -
CDR3nt: TGTGCCAGTACCATCGGTCAGGGACAGGGGTTTATCGGCTACACCTTC
CDR3aa: CASTIGQGQGFIGYTF

d_gene: -
j_gene: TRBJ1-5
len: 16
v_gene: TRBV6-6
abundance: -
CDR3nt: TGTGCCAGCAGTTCGTTTCTGCGGGGCCCCAATCAGCCCCAGCATTTT
CDR3aa: CASSSFLRGPNQPQHF

d_gene: -
j_gene: TRBJ1-3
len: 15
v_gene: TRBV4-3
abundance: -
CDR3nt: TGCGCCAGCAGCCAAGCTTATCGGCAGACAAACACCATATATTTT
CDR3aa: CASSQAYRQTNTIYF

d_gene: -
j_gene: TRBJ1-2
len: 15
v_gene: TRBV6-6
abundance: -
CDR3nt: TGTGCCAGCAGTCACGTGGCAGGGTCAAACTATGGCTACACCTTC
CDR3aa: CASSHVAGSNYGYTF

d_gene: -
j_gene: TRBJ1-1
len: 12
v_gene: TRBV18
abundance: -
CDR3nt: TGTGCCAGCGCCCAGATTAACACTGAAGCTTTCTTT
CDR3aa: CASAQINTEAFF

d_gene: -
j_gene: TRBJ1-1
len: 12
v_gene: TRBV19
abundance: -
CDR3nt: TGTGCCAGTAGTATATTCCGTCGACCGGCTTTCTTT
CDR3aa: CASSIFRRPAFF

d_gene: -
j_gene: TRBJ1-1
len: 13
v_gene: TRBV12-3/TRBV12-4
abundance: -
CDR3nt: TGTGCCAGCAGTGTTACGAGGAACACTGAAGCTTTCTTT
CDR3aa: CASSVTRNTEAFF

d_gene: -
j_gene: TRBJ1-1
len: 14
v_gene: TRBV3-1/TRBV3-2
abundance: few
CDR3nt: TGTGCCAGCAGCCTTCGGCCAGCGGGGTTGGAAGCTTTCTTT
CDR3aa: CASSLRPAGLEAFF

d_gene: -
j_gene: TRBJ1-1
len: 13
v_gene: TRBV3-1/TRBV3-2
abundance: -
CDR3nt: TGTGCCAGCAGCCTGATAGGTGACACTGAAGCTTTCTTT
CDR3aa: CASSLIGDTEAFF

d_gene: -
j_gene: TRBJ1-1
len: 14
v_gene: TRBV11-3
abundance: -
CDR3nt: TGTGCCAGCAGCTTGGAGGGAATGAACACTGAAGCTTTCTTT
CDR3aa: CASSLEGMNTEAFF

d_gene: TRBD1
j_gene: TRBJ2-7
len: 16
v_gene: TRBV11-2
abundance: -
CDR3nt: TGTGCCAGCAGCTTAGAAGAACAGGGGGTCTCCTACGAGCAGTACTTC
CDR3aa: CASSLEEQGVSYEQYF

d_gene: TRBD1
j_gene: TRBJ1-5
len: 17
v_gene: TRBV19
abundance: -
CDR3nt: TGTGCCAGTAGTCAACGGACAGGGGCTTTGCCGAATCAGCCCCAGCATTTT
CDR3aa: CASSQRTGALPNQPQHF

d_gene: -
j_gene: TRBJ1-5
len: 13
v_gene: TRBV5-5
abundance: -
CDR3nt: TGTGCCAGCAGCTTGGGGAGCGATCAGCCCCAGCATTTT
CDR3aa: CASSLGSDQPQHF

d_gene: -
j_gene: TRBJ2-7
len: 13
v_gene: TRBV5-1
abundance: once
CDR3nt: TGCGCCAGCAGCTCGACAGGAAGCTACGAGCAGTACTTC
CDR3aa: CASSSTGSYEQYF

d_gene: -
j_gene: TRBJ1-5
len: 16
v_gene: TRBV11-2
abundance: -
CDR3nt: TGTGCCAGCAGCTTAGATTTGGGAAATGGCAATCAGCCCCAGCATTTT
CDR3aa: CASSLDLGNGNQPQHF

d_gene: -
j_gene: TRBJ1-2
len: 13
v_gene: TRBV19
abundance: -
CDR3nt: TGTGCCAGTCAGAGCCTCGGGGTCTATGGCTACACCTTC
CDR3aa: CASQSLGVYGYTF

d_gene: -
j_gene: TRBJ1-5
len: 15
v_gene: TRBV19
abundance: -
CDR3nt: TGTGCCAGTAGTCTCCCGCCGGGGCCCGGGTTGCCCCAGCATTTT
CDR3aa: CASSLPPGPGLPQHF

d_gene: -
j_gene: TRBJ1-5
len: 16
v_gene: TRBV28
abundance: -
CDR3nt: TGTGCCAGCAGTCTCCGGACGCAACTGCGACATCAGCCCCAGCATTTT
CDR3aa: CASSLRTQLRHQPQHF

d_gene: TRBD2
j_gene: TRBJ2-1
len: 17
v_gene: TRBV18
abundance: -
CDR3nt: TGTGCCAGCTCACCCTCACGGGATAGCGGGGGGGCCAACGAGCAGTTCTTC
CDR3aa: CASSPSRDSGGANEQFF

d_gene: TRBD1
j_gene: TRBJ1-4
len: 13
v_gene: TRBV6-5
abundance: -
CDR3nt: TGTGCCAGCTCCCGGCAGGGGGTTGAAAAACTGTTTTTT
CDR3aa: CASSRQGVEKLFF

d_gene: TRBD1
j_gene: TRBJ1-1
len: 11
v_gene: TRBV5-1
abundance: -
CDR3nt: TGCGCCAGCAGTATCCAGGGGGAATCTTTCTTT
CDR3aa: CASSIQGESFF

d_gene: -
j_gene: TRBJ1-1
len: 15
v_gene: TRBV5-1
abundance: -
CDR3nt: TGCGCCAGCAGCTCGGCAGCCAATATGAACACTGAAGCTTTCTTT
CDR3aa: CASSSAANMNTEAFF

d_gene: -
j_gene: TRBJ1-2
len: 15
v_gene: TRBV9
abundance: -
CDR3nt: TGTGCCAGCAGCGCCCGGGACCAGCGAGACTATGGCTACACCTTC
CDR3aa: CASSARDQRDYGYTF

d_gene: TRBD1
j_gene: TRBJ2-2
len: 15
v_gene: TRBV18
abundance: -
CDR3nt: TGTGCCAGCTCCCCGGGACAGGGGGCGACCGGGGAGCTGTTTTTT
CDR3aa: CASSPGQGATGELFF

d_gene: TRBD1
j_gene: TRBJ1-5
len: 13
v_gene: TRBV6-5
abundance: -
CDR3nt: TGTGCCAGCAGAGGGGACAGGGCTCAGCCCCAGCATTTT
CDR3aa: CASRGDRAQPQHF

d_gene: -
j_gene: TRBJ1-1
len: 15
v_gene: TRBV3-1/TRBV3-2
abundance: -
CDR3nt: TGTGCCAGCAGCCAGGAGTTCGGGGAACGGGCTGAAGCTTTCTTT
CDR3aa: CASSQEFGERAEAFF

d_gene: -
j_gene: TRBJ2-1
len: 15
v_gene: TRBV10-3
abundance: -
CDR3nt: TGTGCCATCAGTGAGTCGCAAGGGAGCTACAATGAGCAGTTCTTC
CDR3aa: CAISESQGSYNEQFF

d_gene: -
j_gene: TRBJ1-2
len: 13
v_gene: TRBV11-1
abundance: -
CDR3nt: TGTGCCAGCAGCAAGGACGAAGGCTATGGCTACACCTTC
CDR3aa: CASSKDEGYGYTF

d_gene: -
j_gene: TRBJ1-1
len: 16
v_gene: TRBV5-6
abundance: -
CDR3nt: TGTGCCAGCAGCTCTAGCGCGGGGATGGGGCACACTGAAGCTTTCTTT
CDR3aa: CASSSSAGMGHTEAFF